A single sample gave rise to the 29 T cell receptor beta chains below, sequenced in a study of T cell clonality in common variable immunodeficiency. The data were produced by immunoSEQ multiplex PCR, yet TCRdb's version contains in-frame clones alone and is incomplete. The repertoire has tens of thousands of clones, none seen only once; the ten largest take roughly 1.7%. The sequencing input was peripheral blood mononuclear cells. The receptor source for this set is a person aged 18 to 75 in good health.

This clone was recorded at least ten times. CDR3 bases read: TGCAGCGTTGAAGTGGCCAGGGGGCATGGTTCTGAA. Translated, it gives CSVEVARGHGSE. The full CDR3 sequence reads CSVEVARGHGSEAFF. The gene calls are TRBV29-1 and TRBJ1-1, with 8 bases matching TRBD1. The observed sequence ends 3 residues before the CDR3 terminus, with the missing tail filled in from the germline J gene. Per the germline V gene, CDR1 is SQVTM and CDR2 is ANQGSEA. V lost 1 base, J lost 6 bases, and 10 bases stayed unmatched. CDR3 length: 15 residues.

This clone was picked up many times. The CDR3 end lies 3 residues beyond the end of the read and is filled in from the germline J gene. This chain connects TRBV5-6 to TRBJ2-3, with D possibly being TRBD2 (5 bases). The CDR3 runs to 13 residues. The germline V gene has CDR1 SGHDT and CDR2 YYEEEE. Partial CDR3 DNA: TGTGCCAGCAGCTTCTTCACTAGTAATCCG. Amino acid sequence: CASSFFTSNP. The whole CDR3 region reads CASSFFTSNPQYF.

Concerning this clone: With the read ending 3 residues before the CDR3 end, the germline J gene is used to fill in that end. The V call is TRBV2, the J call TRBJ1-1; D uncertain. Germline CDR1 and CDR2: SNHLY and FYNNEI. V lost 6 bases and J 0 bases, leaving 8 bases between the germline ends. This CDR3 is 13 amino acids long. The covered CDR3 bases are TGTGCCAGCAGGGCTCAGATGAACACTGAA. Protein product: CASRAQMNTE. The full CDR3 reads CASRAQMNTEAFF.

In its sample, this clone was seen many times. CDR3 bases read: TGTGCCAGCAGCCCGGGACTAGAACTAACCTCTCAAGAGACC. Its translation: CASSPGLELTSQET. The complete CDR3 reads CASSPGLELTSQETQYF. This rearrangement joins TRBV7-6 to TRBJ2-5; 8 nucleotides match TRBD2. The CDR3 is cut off 3 residues early in the read; its end comes from the germline J gene. CDR3 length: 17 residues. CDR1 is SGHVS, CDR2 FNYEAQ, per germline. V lost 5 bases to trimming and J lost 2 bases; unmatched junction nucleotides: 13.

This clone was seen at least ten times. The CDR3 extends 3 residues past the end of the read, so its final part is completed from the germline J gene. The chain recombines TRBV7-2 with TRBJ2-3, with 11 bases that match TRBD2. The V gene end was trimmed by 3 bases and the J gene end by 6 bases; junction bases not matched to a gene: 5. CDR1 SGHTA and CDR2 FQGNSA come from the germline V gene. The CDR3 is 15 amino acids. The part of the CDR3 DNA that was read is TGTGCCAGCAGCTTTGGACTAGCGGGTCGGGATACG. It is translated as CASSFGLAGRDT. The entire CDR3 sequence reads CASSFGLAGRDTQYF. Full variable domain (outside the CDR3, taken from reference TRBV7-2 and TRBJ2-3): GAGVSQSPSNKVTEKGKDVELRCDPISGHTALYWYRQSLGQGLEFLIYFQGNSAPDKSGLPSDRFSAERTGGSVSTLTIQRTQQEDSAVYLCASSFGLAGRDTQYFGPGTRLTVL.

This clone has only a few counts. Partial CDR3 DNA: TGTGCCAGCAGCCCGGAAGGGACAGGGAGCTACGAG. It translates to CASSPEGTGSYE. The CDR3, in full, reads CASSPEGTGSYEQYF. V gene TRBV5-5 combines with J gene TRBJ2-7, with 9 bases identical to TRBD1. The sequence runs out 3 residues before the end of the CDR3; the remainder is reconstructed from the germline J gene. V gave up 4 bases and J gave up 3 bases; unmatched junction bases: 8. In germline, CDR1 is SGHKS, CDR2 YYEKEE (reference sequence). This CDR3 region has 15 residues.

This clone was seen repeatedly, ten times or more. The CDR3 end lies 3 residues beyond the end of the read and is filled in from the germline J gene. The chain links TRBV23-1 to TRBJ1-2, with 8 nucleotides matching TRBD1. TRBV23-1 is assigned to the ORF class and has an uncertain function. The CDR3 spans 14 residues. CDR3 in amino acids: CASSHPGQGQRYTF. The part of the CDR3 DNA that was read is TGCGCCAGCAGTCACCCTGGACAGGGTCAACGC.

At least ten counts were recorded for this clone. Coverage ceases 3 residues before the CDR3 finishes, and the germline J gene fills in the end. The V call is TRBV2, the J call TRBJ2-7, with TRBD1 as a possible D gene (6 bases). V was clipped by 3 bases and J by 3 bases, with 18 bases between them. CDR1 SNHLY and CDR2 FYNNEI come from the germline V gene. This CDR3 region has 16 residues. CDR3 amino acids: CASSEGHPVGLYEQYF. Partial CDR3 DNA: TGTGCCAGCAGTGAGGGACACCCCGTTGGACTCTACGAG.

This clone appeared many times. The DNA ends 3 residues before the CDR3 does, and the rest of the CDR3 is filled in from the germline J gene. The V call is TRBV19, the J call TRBJ1-1, with D perhaps TRBD1 (5 bases). Germline V gene data show CDR1 as LNHDA and CDR2 as SQIVND (reference sequence). This CDR3 comprises 14 residues. V was pared by 3 bases and J by 1 base, with 9 bases between. The CDR3 DNA, read in part, is TGTGCCAGTAGTATTTTCGGGGGGAACACTGAA. Its translation is CASSIFGGNTE. The CDR3, in full, reads CASSIFGGNTEAFF.

At least ten counts were recorded for this clone. With the read ending 3 residues before the CDR3 end, the germline J gene is used to fill in that end. The chain links TRBV7-2 to TRBJ2-1, with 11 bases fitting TRBD2. The CDR3 is 15 residues long. Looked up from germline, CDR1 is SGHTA and CDR2 is FQGNSA. V dropped 5 bases and J dropped 5; count of bases not matched to a gene: 5. The covered CDR3 bases are TGTGCCAGCAGCAAGACTAGCGGGGCTCACAATGAG. Translating it yields CASSKTSGAHNE. The whole CDR3 sequence reads CASSKTSGAHNEQFF.

This clone has at least ten counts. The CDR3 region is CATSPPLGSAWTGELFF. The part of the CDR3 DNA that was read is TGTGCCACCAGCCCCCCCTTAGGGTCCGCCTGGACCGGGGAG. This chain connects TRBV24-1 to TRBJ2-2; D is ambiguous. Sequencing ends 3 residues short of the CDR3 end; the germline J gene provides the rest. This CDR3 has 17 residues. Deletions cut 7 bases from V and 5 bases from J, with 22 bases between. Germline V gene data show CDR1 as KGHDR and CDR2 as SFDVKD.

This clone was counted at least ten times. The read finishes 3 residues shy of the CDR3 end, and the germline J gene is used to complete it. V gene TRBV5-1 combines with J gene TRBJ2-2, with 9 bases aligning to TRBD2. The ends lost 3 bases at V and 1 base at J; junction bases unmatched: 4. The CDR3 contains 16 residues. CDR1 is SGHRS, CDR2 YFSETQ, per germline. The covered CDR3 bases are TGCGCCAGCAGCTCAATAGCGGGAGTGAACACCGGGGAG. The encoded protein is CASSSIAGVNTGE. The complete CDR3 protein is CASSSIAGVNTGELFF. The full variable domain, rest sourced from reference TRBV5-1 and TRBJ2-2, is KAGVTQTPRYLIKTRGQQVTLSCSPISGHRSVSWYQQTPGQGLQFLFEYFSETQRNKGNFPGRFSGRQFSNSRSEMNVSTLELGDSALYLCASSSIAGVNTGELFFGEGSRLTVL.

This clone was seen repeatedly, ten times or more. The missing CDR3 end, 3 residues past where the read stops, is filled in from the germline J gene. The rearrangement uses TRBV19 and TRBJ1-5; tentative D call: TRBD1 (5 bases). The CDR3 consists of 13 residues. Germline V gene sequence: CDR1 LNHDA, CDR2 SQIVND (reference sequence). Trimming took off 5 bases at V and 4 bases at J, with 9 bases between the two ends. CDR3 bases read: TGTGCCAGTAGTCCGGGACTTAATCAGCCC. This sequence encodes CASSPGLNQP. The CDR3 in its entirety is CASSPGLNQPQHF.

This clone occurred many times. The observed sequence ends 3 residues before the CDR3 terminus, with the missing tail filled in from the germline J gene. The rearrangement joins TRBV19 to TRBJ2-7; 14 bases fit TRBD2. V was clipped by 6 bases and J by 2 bases; unmatched bases: 12. This CDR3 contains 18 residues. Germline V gene lookup returns CDR1 LNHDA and CDR2 SQIVND (reference sequence). CDR3 in amino acids: CASSRLAGGPNKPYEQYF. CDR3 DNA, as far as it was read: TGTGCCAGTAGCCGACTAGCGGGAGGGCCAAATAAACCCTACGAG.

This clone was seen many times. The sequence runs out 3 residues before the end of the CDR3; the remainder is reconstructed from the germline J gene. The V and J genes are TRBV20-1 and TRBJ1-5; 7 bases line up with TRBD1. Germline-derived CDR1 and CDR2 are DFQATT and SNEGSKA (reference sequence). Trimming took 0 bases from V and 9 from J; bases not matched to a gene: 5. The CDR3 loop spans 13 amino acids. The CDR3 DNA, read in part, is TGCAGTGCTAGAGATGCGAGACAGGGGCCC. It translates to CSARDARQGP. The whole CDR3 reads CSARDARQGPQHF.

This clone was picked up many times. The part of the CDR3 DNA that was read is TGCGCCAGCAGCTTGGAAGGGACTAGTAACACCGGGGAG. Its protein is CASSLEGTSNTGE. The whole CDR3 reads CASSLEGTSNTGELFF. The chain joins TRBV5-1 to TRBJ2-2; 8 nucleotides match TRBD2. Read sequence stops 3 residues before the CDR3 end, and the germline J gene provides the missing end. This CDR3 has 16 residues. Germline V gene data show CDR1 as SGHRS and CDR2 as YFSETQ. Unmatched junction bases numbered 3, after V lost 0 bases and J lost 2 bases.

This clone showed up many times. The read is 3 residues too short to cover the CDR3 end, so that end is filled in from the germline J gene. This chain links TRBV7-3 with TRBJ2-2; D possibly corresponds to TRBD1 (6 bases). The CDR3 consists of 14 residues. Per the germline V gene, CDR1 is SGHTA and CDR2 is FQGTGA. V was shortened by 5 bases and J by 2 bases, with 9 bases between the two germline ends. The CDR3 loop reads CASSQDSNTGELFF. The part of the CDR3 DNA that was read is TGTGCCAGCAGCCAGGACAGTAACACCGGGGAG.

This clone was counted many times. The read terminates 3 residues ahead of where the CDR3 ends, so the germline J gene completes it. V and J are TRBV19 and TRBJ1-4; D is ambiguous. V was pared by 8 bases and J by 8 bases, with 12 bases between. This CDR3 contains 12 residues. Germline CDR1 LNHDA, CDR2 SQIVND (reference sequence). CDR3 DNA (partial): TGTGCCAGTTCCAGCTGGGCCGAAAAA. Translating gives CASSSWAEK. The whole CDR3 protein reads CASSSWAEKLFF.

This clone showed up many times. The read terminates 3 residues before the CDR3 end, so the remaining end is supplied by the germline J gene. The chain couples TRBV6-2 or TRBV6-3 to TRBJ2-7; D remains ambiguous. Trimming stripped 1 base from V and 3 bases from J, with 7 bases between. Germline V gene sequence: CDR1 MNHEY, CDR2 SVGEGT. The CDR3 covers 13 residues. CDR3 DNA, as far as it was read: TGTGCCAGCAGTTACTTGGCAGACTACGAG. It specifies CASSYLADYE. The full CDR3 protein is CASSYLADYEQYF.

In this sample, this clone turned up many times. With the read ending 3 residues before the CDR3 end, the germline J gene is used to fill in that end. This rearrangement joins TRBV28 to TRBJ2-1; 10 bases fit TRBD2. The CDR3 loop spans 14 amino acids. V shed 3 bases and J 4 bases; nucleotides not matched to a gene: 0. Germline-derived CDR1 and CDR2 are MDHEN and SYDVKM. CDR3 DNA (partial): TGTGCCAGCAGTTTGACTAGCGGGTACAATGAG. Its translation: CASSLTSGYNE. The whole CDR3 protein is CASSLTSGYNEQFF.

This clone was observed many times. The CDR3 end falls 3 residues outside the read, so it is completed with the germline J gene. The chain carries TRBV7-9 and TRBJ2-7; weak D call: TRBD1 (5 bases). V lost 1 base to trimming and J lost 3 bases, with 10 bases between them. CDR3 length equals 14 residues. Looked up from germline, CDR1 is SEHNR and CDR2 is FQNEAQ (reference sequence). CDR3: CASSLGSGNYEQYF. Incomplete CDR3 DNA: TGTGCCAGCAGCTTAGGGTCAGGGAACTACGAG.

This clone was recorded many times. Here the CDR3 reads CASSEAASSGRRETQYF. CDR3 DNA (partial): TGTGCCAGCAGTGAAGCGGCCTCTAGCGGGAGAAGAGAGACC. J is TRBJ2-5 and V is TRBV6-1; 10 bases align to TRBD2. From the germline J gene comes the end of the CDR3, since the read stops 3 residues before it. This CDR3 spans 17 amino acids. With 0 bases clipped from V and 4 bases from J, the junction kept 8 bases outside the gene matches. The germline gives CDR1 MNHNS, CDR2 SASEGT.

The table lists this clone with many counts. The observed sequence ends 3 residues before the CDR3 terminus, with the missing tail filled in from the germline J gene. V gene TRBV30 combines with J gene TRBJ2-1; 8 bases line up with TRBD1. Trimming removed 2 bases from V and 5 bases from J; junction bases left unmatched: 2. The CDR3 length is 13 residues. Germline V gene sequence: CDR1 GTSNPN, CDR2 SVGIG (reference sequence). Incomplete CDR3 DNA: TGTGCCTGGAGTCTGACAGGGGACAATGAG. This sequence encodes CAWSLTGDNE. The full CDR3 protein reads CAWSLTGDNEQFF. The full variable domain, with the rest looked up from reference TRBV30 and TRBJ2-1, is SQTIHQWPATLVQPVGSPLSLECTVEGTSNPNLYWYRQAAGRGLQLLFYSVGIGQISSEVPQNLSASRPQDRQFILSSKKLLLSDSGFYLCAWSLTGDNEQFFGPGTRLTVL.

In this sample, this clone turned up many times. The read terminates 3 residues before the CDR3 end, so the remaining end is supplied by the germline J gene. V is TRBV14 and J is TRBJ1-2; TRBD1 aligns across 8 bases. Germline-derived CDR1 and CDR2 are SGHDN and FVKESK. CDR3 size: 13 residues. CDR3 region: CASSPRQGPGYTF. CDR3 bases read: TGTGCCAGCAGCCCACGACAGGGGCCCGGC.

A word on this clone: The missing CDR3 end, 3 residues past where the read stops, is filled in from the germline J gene. The chain couples TRBV19 to TRBJ2-1, with 13 nucleotides matching TRBD2. The V and J ends lost 5 bases and 4 bases, in that order; junction bases with no gene match: 2. The CDR3 has 15 amino acids. Germline-derived CDR1 and CDR2 are LNHDA and SQIVND (reference sequence). The DNA read from the CDR3 is TGTGCCAGTAGTCTACTAGCGGGAGGGTACAATGAG. Its protein is CASSLLAGGYNE. The whole CDR3 sequence reads CASSLLAGGYNEQFF. Full variable domain (remainder filled in from reference TRBV19 and TRBJ2-1): DGGITQSPKYLFRKEGQNVTLSCEQNLNHDAMYWYRQDPGQGLRLIYYSQIVNDFQKGDIAEGYSVSREKKESFPLTVTSAQKNPTAFYLCASSLLAGGYNEQFFGPGTRLTVL.

This clone was counted at least ten times. Sequencing ends 3 residues short of the CDR3 end; the germline J gene provides the rest. V and J are TRBV28 and TRBJ2-3; the D gene is possibly TRBD2 (6 bases). V was trimmed by 3 bases and J by 2 bases, leaving 12 bases between them. The CDR3 is made up of 15 amino acids. Per germline, CDR1 MDHEN and CDR2 SYDVKM. The covered CDR3 bases are TGTGCCAGCAGTTTCAGGGCGGGGACCACAGATACG. It translates to CASSFRAGTTDT. Given in full, the CDR3 is CASSFRAGTTDTQYF.

This clone was counted at least ten times. With the read ending 3 residues before the CDR3 end, the germline J gene is used to fill in that end. The chain carries TRBV7-9 and TRBJ2-1; 11 positions match TRBD1. Germline CDR1 and CDR2: SEHNR and FQNEAQ (reference sequence). CDR3 size: 15 residues. V dropped 4 bases and J dropped 7; count of bases not matched to a gene: 6. CDR3 DNA (partial): TGTGCCAGCAGCTCGGGACAGGGGGGTGAAAATGAG. It yields the protein CASSSGQGGENE. The whole CDR3 region reads CASSSGQGGENEQFF.

Comment on this clone: The read halts 3 residues ahead of the CDR3 end, with the missing end drawn from the germline J gene. This chain uses TRBV7-8 with TRBJ1-5; 8 positions agree with TRBD1. The germline V gene has CDR1 SGHVS and CDR2 FQNEAQ. The CDR3 sequence is 13 residues long. The trim removed 5 bases at V and 4 bases at J, leaving 1 base unmatched. The CDR3 bases that were read are TGTGCCAGCAGCCGGACAGGGAATCAGCCC. It codes for CASSRTGNQP. The entire CDR3 is CASSRTGNQPQHF. The full variable domain, in which reference TRBV7-8 and TRBJ1-5 provide the parts outside the CDR3, is GAGVSQSPRYKVAKRGQDVALRCDPISGHVSLFWYQQALGQGPEFLTYFQNEAQLDKSGLPSDRFFAERPEGSVSTLKIQRTQQEDSAVYLCASSRTGNQPQHFGDGTRLSIL.

This clone was seen many times. The CDR3 end falls 3 residues outside the read, so it is completed with the germline J gene. The chain couples TRBV6-2 or TRBV6-3 to TRBJ2-5; D is perhaps TRBD1 (7 bases). Germline V gene data show CDR1 as MNHEY and CDR2 as SVGEGT. This CDR3 has 15 residues. The V gene lost 2 bases and the J gene lost 5 bases, with 15 bases spanning the gap. The covered CDR3 bases are TGTGCCAGCAGTTACATGTCGGCAGGGGGGGAGACC. Translation gives CASSYMSAGGET. The complete CDR3 reads CASSYMSAGGETQYF.